This T cell receptor beta chain was retrieved from a study of blood T cell repertoires in COVID-19. Background on the study: Samples came from the United States, Italy and Spain, spanning acute and convalescent COVID-19. T cells, B-cell-depleted T cells, or PBMCs provided the cDNA or gDNA that served as material.

This table comes from immunoSEQ multiplex PCR, and its TCRdb copy is limited to in-frame clones, with some not included. The data hold some 260,000 clones, with nearly 90% observed a single time. Germline CDR1 is LGHNA and CDR2 is YSLEER. The V and J ends lost 0 bases and 2 bases respectively, with 8 bases between them. The CDR3 sequence is 15 residues long. The chain joins TRBV4-3 to TRBJ1-5; D call uncertain. The receptor's source is a man aged 18-30 years with active or convalescent COVID-19. Sample: peripheral blood. The CDR3 loop is CASSQDGSGNQPQHF. As DNA, the CDR3 is TGCGCCAGCAGCCAAGATGGTAGTGGCAATCAGCCCCAGCATTTT.